The 27 T cell receptor beta chains below were found in one sample sequenced in a study of shared clonotypes between healthy human individuals. CD45RO negativity and positive selection for CCR7 defined naive CD8 cells, a population that excluded terminally differentiated effector memory CD45RA+ cells. The protocol was immunoSEQ multiplex PCR, while the TCRdb copy is restricted to in-frame clones and leaves out a portion. Of around 600,000 clones in the sample, roughly 96% are singletons; the top ten hold approximately 0.11%. Sequencing was performed on naive CD8+ T cells sorted from blood. The receptors here all came from a woman aged 25 to 39 in good health.

The chain links TRBV11-2 to TRBJ2-5; D is uncertain. The CDR3 sequence is 13 residues long. CDR1 and CDR2 from the germline V gene are SGHAT and FQNNGV. Trimming removed 7 bases from V and 4 bases from J, with 13 bases in between. The CDR3 DNA reads TGTGCCAGCACCATAGGGCCCGGAGAGACCCAGTACTTC. Translating gives CASTIGPGETQYF.

The chain has TRBV9 and TRBJ2-1; 7 bases fit TRBD2. The ends lost 0 bases at V and 6 bases at J; junction bases unmatched: 15. The CDR3 has 18 residues. Germline loops: CDR1 SGDLS, CDR2 YYNGEE. The CDR3 spells CASSVDPTVGLVRNEQFF. CDR3 bases: TGTGCCAGCAGCGTAGATCCTACGGTCGGACTAGTGCGCAATGAGCAGTTCTTC.

The chain's CDR3 is CASSLVEREQYF. CDR3 coding DNA: TGTGCCAGCAGTTTAGTCGAGAGGGAGCAGTACTTC. The genes are TRBV28 and TRBJ2-7; D uncertain. This CDR3 comprises 12 residues. Trimming took off 2 bases at V and 7 bases at J, with 9 bases between the two ends. Germline V gene data show CDR1 as MDHEN and CDR2 as SYDVKM.

The CDR3 DNA reads as TGTGCCAGCAGCAGGACAGGGGGCTTGGAGACCCAGTACTTC. Translated: CASSRTGGLETQYF. V is TRBV2 and J is TRBJ2-5; the match to TRBD1 covers 11 bases. The CDR3 length is 14 residues. Germline V lookup: CDR1 SNHLY, CDR2 FYNNEI. V dropped 6 bases and J dropped 5; count of bases not matched to a gene: 5.

This clone was seen more than once but under ten times. This rearrangement joins TRBV7-9 to TRBJ2-1, with 12 bases fitting TRBD2. V shed 5 bases and J 12 bases; nucleotides not matched to a gene: 5. The germline V gene has CDR1 SEHNR and CDR2 FQNEAQ (reference sequence). This CDR3 region has 13 residues. CDR3 amino acids: CASSRSTSGRQFF. The CDR3 DNA sequence: TGTGCCAGCAGCCGGTCGACTAGCGGGAGGCAGTTCTTC.

Turning to this clone: The same CDR3 can be traced to other DNA sequences in this sample. V gene TRBV7-9 combines with J gene TRBJ2-1, with D hard to call. V lost 5 bases to trimming and J lost 6 bases, with 5 bases between them. CDR1 is SEHNR and CDR2 is FQNEAQ in the germline V gene (reference sequence). The CDR3 is 11 residues long. CDR3 DNA sequence: TGTGCCAGCAGCCTCCCCAATGAGCAGTTCTTC. Translated, it gives CASSLPNEQFF.

The chain carries TRBV28 and TRBJ1-1, with 8 positions matching TRBD1. Germline trimming cut 6 bases from V and 4 bases from J; bases unmatched to any gene: 10. The CDR3 consists of 15 residues. The germline CDR1 and CDR2 sequences are MDHEN and SYDVKM. DNA for the CDR3: TGTGCCAGCAGCCCGGGACAGGAGCCTACCACTGAAGCTTTCTTT. Encoded protein: CASSPGQEPTTEAFF.

The sample holds one count of this clone. The chain carries TRBV28 and TRBJ2-5; unclear D gene. Germline-derived CDR1 and CDR2 are MDHEN and SYDVKM. V was trimmed by 3 bases and J by 3 bases, leaving 14 bases between them. This CDR3 has 15 amino acids. The CDR3 loop reads CASSFVFLGEETQYF. The CDR3 DNA reads TGTGCCAGCAGTTTTGTTTTTCTAGGAGAAGAGACCCAGTACTTC.

V is TRBV6-5 and J is TRBJ1-5; no firm D call. The CDR3 has 12 amino acids. The germline gives CDR1 MNHEY, CDR2 SVGAGI. V was trimmed by 10 bases and J by 3 bases, leaving 10 bases between them. The CDR3 region is CAIGRPNQPQHF. DNA of the CDR3: TGTGCCATCGGACGGCCCAATCAGCCCCAGCATTTT.

The chain employs TRBV2 and TRBJ1-3; maybe TRBD1 (5 bases). The CDR3 is 13 amino acids. The germline gives CDR1 SNHLY, CDR2 FYNNEI. The CDR3 nucleotides are TGTGCTATCGAAGGGACTTCCGGAAACACCATATATTTT. This encodes CAIEGTSGNTIYF.

The rearrangement links TRBV27 to TRBJ1-1, with TRBD1 as a possible D gene (6 bases). Germline CDR1 MNHEY, CDR2 SMNVEV (reference sequence). There are 14 residues in the CDR3. V lost 6 bases to trimming and J lost 4 bases, with 15 bases between them. The CDR3 is CASSGGGLSTEAFF. The CDR3 DNA sequence: TGTGCCAGCAGCGGGGGGGGCCTGTCCACTGAAGCTTTCTTT.

On this clone: At the DNA level, this CDR3 is encoded by other sequences in the same sample as well. CDR3 DNA sequence: TGTGCCAGCAGTCCTGGGACTAGCGGGAGGTCCGAGCAGTACTTC. Translation gives CASSPGTSGRSEQYF. The chain joins TRBV27 to TRBJ2-7, with TRBD2 identical over 15 bases. This CDR3 region has 15 residues. V shed 5 bases, J shed 6 bases, and the junction held 5 bases outside the gene matches. The germline gives CDR1 MNHEY, CDR2 SMNVEV (reference sequence).

This sequence joins TRBV7-2 and TRBJ2-1, with D tentatively TRBD2 (5 bases). CDR1 SGHTA and CDR2 FQGNSA come from the germline V gene. V lost 5 bases and J lost 2, with 13 bases in between. The CDR3 totals 15 residues. This chain's CDR3 is CASSTRDIAYNEQFF. Written as DNA, the CDR3 is TGTGCCAGCAGCACACGGGATATCGCCTACAATGAGCAGTTCTTC.

CDR3 region: CASEGYNEQFF. The DNA of the CDR3 is TGTGCCAGCGAGGGCTACAATGAGCAGTTCTTC. The chain uses TRBV5-6 and TRBJ2-1; tentatively, D is TRBD2 (5 bases). The CDR3 contains 11 residues. V lost 7 bases to trimming and J lost 3 bases, with 5 bases between them. Germline V gives CDR1 SGHDT, CDR2 YYEEEE.

This chain links TRBV5-1 with TRBJ1-1, with a weak D call TRBD1 (5 bases). Germline V gene lookup returns CDR1 SGHRS and CDR2 YFSETQ. The CDR3 runs 14 residues. V dropped 4 bases and J dropped 3 bases, with 13 bases sitting between them. This CDR3 is CASSPSLGDTEAFF. The DNA of the CDR3 is TGCGCCAGCAGCCCTTCCTTAGGGGACACTGAAGCTTTCTTT.

This clone occurred once. This rearrangement joins TRBV28 to TRBJ1-5; no clear D gene. The germline V gene has CDR1 MDHEN and CDR2 SYDVKM. V was cut by 6 bases and J by 6 bases, with 21 bases left in between. The CDR3 covers 16 residues. The CDR3 loop reads CASSPPPAPLGQPQHF. The CDR3 bases are TGTGCCAGCAGCCCCCCACCAGCCCCTCTCGGTCAGCCCCAGCATTTT.

This clone was seen once. CDR3 bases: TGTGCCAGCAGCGTAGTAGGGAATAGCGTTCATGAGCAGTTCTTC. Translation: CASSVVGNSVHEQFF. V is TRBV9 and J is TRBJ2-1; a possible D gene is TRBD2 (5 bases). Germline assignment: CDR1 SGDLS and CDR2 YYNGEE. V lost 0 bases and J lost 8, with 15 bases in between. The CDR3 consists of 15 residues.

The chain couples TRBV10-1 to TRBJ2-7, with D possibly being TRBD2 (6 bases). There are 14 residues in the CDR3. CDR1 and CDR2 from the germline V gene are WNHNN and SYGVQD (reference sequence). Between the trimmed V and J ends, which lost 2 bases and 1 base, there was a span of 9 bases. The CDR3, as DNA: TGCGCCAGCAGTGAGACGGGGGATTCCTACGAGCAGTACTTC. Translation: CASSETGDSYEQYF.

This chain connects TRBV29-1 to TRBJ2-2; D call uncertain. Germline CDR1 reads SQVTM; CDR2 reads ANQGSEA. This CDR3 has 10 residues. V gave up 5 bases and J gave up 8 bases, with 6 bases separating them. In DNA form, the CDR3 reads TGCAGCGTTTGGGTAGGGGAGCTGTTTTTT. Translation gives CSVWVGELFF.

V gene TRBV11-3 combines with J gene TRBJ2-5; TRBD1 matches 9 bases. Looked up from germline, CDR1 is SGHNT and CDR2 is YENEEA. The CDR3 totals 16 residues. V lost 1 base and J lost 4; bases outside the gene matches: 7. CDR3 DNA: TGTGCCAGCAGCTTAGGGGACAGGGCAACGGGAGAGACCCAGTACTTC. Its translation is CASSLGDRATGETQYF.

The chain carries TRBV19 and TRBJ2-5; D might be TRBD2 (7 bases). The J call may be wrong; the DNA end is better matched by TRBJ2-7. The CDR3 is 13 residues long. The germline V gene encodes CDR1 LNHDA and CDR2 SQIVND (reference sequence). CDR3 bases: TGTGCCAGCCAAGGGGGGGCGTCCTACGAGCAGTACTTC. It encodes CASQGGASYEQYF.

The J gene is TRBJ1-1, the V gene TRBV12-5; 8 nucleotides agree with TRBD1. V was pared by 3 bases and J by 3 bases, with 6 bases of the junction left unmatched. Germline V gives CDR1 LGHNT, CDR2 FRNRAP. The CDR3 spans 15 residues. The CDR3 DNA sequence: TGTGCTAGTGGTTTCGCAGGGGGCCTCGACACTGAAGCTTTCTTT. It codes for CASGFAGGLDTEAFF.

V is TRBV28 and J is TRBJ1-6; maybe TRBD1 (5 bases). The V end lost 2 bases, the J end lost 7 bases, and 9 bases lay between the germline ends. Germline V lookup: CDR1 MDHEN, CDR2 SYDVKM. The CDR3 is 14 amino acids. The chain's CDR3 is CASSLTRGNSPLHF. In DNA, the CDR3 is TGTGCCAGCAGTTTAACTCGGGGGAATTCACCCCTCCACTTT.

Notes on this clone: Other DNA variants within this sample encode the same CDR3. This rearrangement joins TRBV7-9 to TRBJ2-5; D remains unclear. The J call may be faulty, since TRBJ2-7 better matches the DNA end. CDR1 and CDR2 (germline): SEHNR, FQNEAQ (reference sequence). This CDR3 region has 12 residues. The CDR3 nucleotides read TGTGCCAGCAGCTCAAGCTCCTACGAGCAGTACTTC. It codes for CASSSSSYEQYF.

The J gene is TRBJ1-5, the V gene TRBV28; possible D gene TRBD1, 5 bases. Germline CDR1 is MDHEN and CDR2 is SYDVKM. V was clipped by 2 bases and J by 6 bases, with 11 bases between them. The CDR3 extends over 14 amino acids. The CDR3 DNA reads as TGTGCCAGCAGTTTACAGGGTGGCGTTCAGCCCCAGCATTTT. It is translated as CASSLQGGVQPQHF.

This clone was observed a handful of times. Other DNA sequences in the same sample also yield this CDR3. The chain recombines TRBV27 with TRBJ2-7; 8 nucleotides agree with TRBD1. The germline CDR1 and CDR2 sequences are MNHEY and SMNVEV (reference sequence). The junction had 2 bases not matched to a gene; V was cut back by 4 bases and J by 3 bases. The CDR3 is 13 residues long. As DNA, the CDR3 is TGTGCCAGCAGTTACGGGACAGGCTACGAGCAGTACTTC. Translated, it gives CASSYGTGYEQYF.

The V and J genes are TRBV27 and TRBJ1-3; tentative D call: TRBD1 (5 bases). Germline lookup yields CDR1 MNHEY and CDR2 SMNVEV (reference sequence). This CDR3 is built from 18 residues. V was pared by 4 bases and J by 5 bases, with 24 bases between. The DNA for the CDR3 is TGTGCCAGCAGTTCCTTTAAGGCGACAGAGAAACATCGAAACACCATATATTTT. This codes for CASSSFKATEKHRNTIYF.